A single TCR beta chain is shown here with its context. Germline V gene lookup returns CDR1 SEHNR and CDR2 FQNEAQ (reference sequence). V dropped 2 bases and J dropped 5; count of bases not matched to a gene: 2. This CDR3 contains 15 residues. Each participant's cohort was designated according to participant-reported clinical history. The data originate from a study of blood T cell repertoires in COVID-19. Produced via immunoSEQ multiplex PCR; TCRdb's table is partial and in-frame only. The sample contains 200,000 to 300,000 clones, approximately 88% of which appear only once. This receptor was taken from a woman aged 40 to 50 with acute COVID-19. This chain uses TRBV7-9 with TRBJ1-4, with 10 bases identical to TRBD1. The material sequenced was PBMCs or T cells enriched from blood (not recorded which). This CDR3 is CASSLRTGGNEKLFF. The CDR3 DNA reads TGTGCCAGCAGCTTAAGGACAGGGGGGAATGAAAAACTGTTTTTT.